The T cell receptor (beta chain) under discussion was sequenced for a study of Tregs in tolerant kidney transplant recipients. Germline CDR1 and CDR2: MGHRA and YSYEKL. CDR3 length equals 22 residues. Germline trimming cut 2 bases from V and 0 bases from J; bases unmatched to any gene: 21. As concerns this clone: The antigen is undetermined.

The method was immunoSEQ multiplex PCR; TCRdb's version includes in-frame clones alone and lacks a portion of them. Of 9,500 to 12,000 clones listed, 90% to 95% were seen once; the top ten hold more than 5.5%. This receptor was identified in a human patient who received a combined kidney and bone marrow transplant. The source material was Tregs from blood cultured with allogeneic cells, sampled before the transplant. The J gene is TRBJ2-4, the V gene TRBV4-1; 8 bases line up with TRBD1. CDR3 in DNA: TGCGCCAGCAGCCAAACAAACTTCCGACAGGGGATGCCTGACCTAGCCAAAAACATTCAGTACTTC. The encoded protein is CASSQTNFRQGMPDLAKNIQYF.